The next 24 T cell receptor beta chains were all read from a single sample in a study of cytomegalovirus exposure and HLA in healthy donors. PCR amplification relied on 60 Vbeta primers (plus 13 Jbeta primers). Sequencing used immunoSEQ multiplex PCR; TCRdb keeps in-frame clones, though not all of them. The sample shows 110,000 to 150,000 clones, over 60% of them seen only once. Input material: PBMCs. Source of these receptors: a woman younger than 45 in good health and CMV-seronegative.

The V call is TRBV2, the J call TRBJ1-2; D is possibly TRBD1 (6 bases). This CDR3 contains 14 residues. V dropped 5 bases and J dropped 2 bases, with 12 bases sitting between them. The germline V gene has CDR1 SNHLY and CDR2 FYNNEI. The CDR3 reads CASSTLGTNYGYTF. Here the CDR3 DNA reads TGTGCCAGCAGTACGCTCGGGACAAACTATGGCTACACCTTC.

This CDR3 reads CASSLSPQNTEAFF. Written as DNA, the CDR3 is TGTGCCAGCAGCTTATCCCCACAGAACACTGAAGCTTTCTTT. This chain joins TRBV7-3 and TRBJ1-1; D gene uncertain. The V gene's germline CDR1 is SGHTA and CDR2 FQGTGA. The CDR3 covers 14 residues. V was cut by 2 bases and J by 1 base, with 8 bases left in between.

CDR3: CASSPDVEPLQNEQFF. In nucleotides, the CDR3 is TGTGCCAGCAGCCCCGACGTGGAGCCCCTCCAAAATGAGCAGTTCTTC. The J gene is TRBJ2-1, the V gene TRBV9; no reliable D call. The CDR3 totals 16 residues. Trimming took 4 bases from V and 7 from J, leaving 21 bases between them. Germline V CDR1 and CDR2: SGDLS, YYNGEE. Using reference TRBV9 and TRBJ2-1 for the parts outside the CDR3, the full variable domain is DSGVTQTPKHLITATGQRVTLRCSPRSGDLSVYWYQQSLDQGLQFLIQYYNGEERAKGNILERFSAQQFPDLHSELNLSSLELGDSALYFCASSPDVEPLQNEQFFGPGTRLTVL.

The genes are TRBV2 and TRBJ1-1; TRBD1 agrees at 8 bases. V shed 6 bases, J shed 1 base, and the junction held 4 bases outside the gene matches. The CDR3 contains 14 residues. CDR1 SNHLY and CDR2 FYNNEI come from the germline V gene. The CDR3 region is CASRGGTGNTEAFF. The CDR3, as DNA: TGTGCCAGCAGAGGGGGGACAGGGAACACTGAAGCTTTCTTT. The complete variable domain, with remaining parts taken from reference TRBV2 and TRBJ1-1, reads EPEVTQTPSHQVTQMGQEVILRCVPISNHLYFYWYRQILGQKVEFLVSFYNNEISEKSEIFDDQFSVERPDGSNFTLKIRSTKLEDSAMYFCASRGGTGNTEAFFGQGTRLTVV.

The CDR3: CASSQDLYRQGSSTDTQYF. The CDR3 bases are TGTGCCAGCAGCCAAGATTTATACCGTCAGGGTTCTAGCACAGATACGCAGTATTTT. The chain has TRBV14 and TRBJ2-3, with TRBD1 as a possible D gene (5 bases). Germline lookup yields CDR1 SGHDN and CDR2 FVKESK. V gave up 0 bases and J gave up 0 bases, with 19 bases separating them. The CDR3 contains 19 residues.

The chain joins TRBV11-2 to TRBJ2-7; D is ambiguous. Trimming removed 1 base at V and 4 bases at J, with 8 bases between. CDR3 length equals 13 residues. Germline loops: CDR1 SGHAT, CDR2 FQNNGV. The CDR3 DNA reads TGTGCCAGCAGCTTAGTGGCCGGGTACGAGCAGTACTTC. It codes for CASSLVAGYEQYF.

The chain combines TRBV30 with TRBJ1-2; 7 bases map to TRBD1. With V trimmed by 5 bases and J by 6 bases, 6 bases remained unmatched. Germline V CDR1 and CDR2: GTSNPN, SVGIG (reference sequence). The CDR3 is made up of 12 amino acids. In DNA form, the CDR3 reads TGTGCCTGGGGCTACAGGGGTAATGGCTACACCTTC. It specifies CAWGYRGNGYTF.

Here the CDR3 DNA reads TGCGCCAGCAGTGAGAGCAGGGGGAGAGGCTACACCTTC. It specifies CASSESRGRGYTF. The V and J genes are TRBV10-1 and TRBJ1-2, with 7 bases identical to TRBD1. The ends lost 2 bases at V and 8 bases at J; junction bases unmatched: 5. Germline V gene sequence: CDR1 WNHNN, CDR2 SYGVQD (reference sequence). The CDR3 is 13 amino acids.

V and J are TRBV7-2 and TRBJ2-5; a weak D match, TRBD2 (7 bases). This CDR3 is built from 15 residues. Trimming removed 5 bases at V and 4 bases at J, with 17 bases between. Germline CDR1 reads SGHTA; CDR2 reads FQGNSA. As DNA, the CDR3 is TGTGCCAGCAGCCCCCCCGCCGCGGGGGCAGAGACCCAGTACTTC. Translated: CASSPPAAGAETQYF.

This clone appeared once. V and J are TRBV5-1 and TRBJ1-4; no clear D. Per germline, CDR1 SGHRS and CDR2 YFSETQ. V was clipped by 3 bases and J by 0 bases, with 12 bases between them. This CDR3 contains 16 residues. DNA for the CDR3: TGCGCCAGCAGCTCGACCGGAGTTGCAACTAATGAAAAACTGTTTTTT. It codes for CASSSTGVATNEKLFF.

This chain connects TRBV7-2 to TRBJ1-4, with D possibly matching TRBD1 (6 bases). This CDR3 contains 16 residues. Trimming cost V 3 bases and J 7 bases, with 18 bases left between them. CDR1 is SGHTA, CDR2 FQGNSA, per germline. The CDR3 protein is CASSLETGVVGEKLFF. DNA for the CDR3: TGTGCCAGCAGCTTGGAGACAGGCGTCGTAGGTGAAAAACTGTTTTTT.

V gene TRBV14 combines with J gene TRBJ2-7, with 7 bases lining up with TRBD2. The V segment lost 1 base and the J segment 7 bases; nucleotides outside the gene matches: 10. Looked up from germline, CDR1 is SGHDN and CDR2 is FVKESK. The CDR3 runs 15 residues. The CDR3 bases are TGTGCCAGCAGCCAAGCGGGCTCGTGGGGGGGTGAGCAGTACTTC. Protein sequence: CASSQAGSWGGEQYF.

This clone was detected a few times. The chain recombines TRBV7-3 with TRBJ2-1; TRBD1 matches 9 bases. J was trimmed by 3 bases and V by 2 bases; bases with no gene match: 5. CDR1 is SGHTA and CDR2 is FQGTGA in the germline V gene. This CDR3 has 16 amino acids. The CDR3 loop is CASSLGTGQGYNEQFF. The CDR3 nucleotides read TGTGCCAGCAGCTTAGGGACGGGACAGGGCTACAATGAGCAGTTCTTC.

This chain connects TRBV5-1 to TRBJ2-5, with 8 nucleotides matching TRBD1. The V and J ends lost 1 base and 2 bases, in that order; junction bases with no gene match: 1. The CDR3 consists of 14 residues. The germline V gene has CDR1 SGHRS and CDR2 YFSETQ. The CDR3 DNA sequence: TGCGCCAGCAGCTTGCAGGGGGCGCAAGAGACCCAGTACTTC. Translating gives CASSLQGAQETQYF.

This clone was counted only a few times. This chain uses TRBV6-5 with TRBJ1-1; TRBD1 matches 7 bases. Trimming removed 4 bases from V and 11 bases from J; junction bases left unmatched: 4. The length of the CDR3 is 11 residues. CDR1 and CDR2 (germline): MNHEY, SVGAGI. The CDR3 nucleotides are TGTGCCAGCAGTTCGGGACAGATGGCTTTCTTT. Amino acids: CASSSGQMAFF.

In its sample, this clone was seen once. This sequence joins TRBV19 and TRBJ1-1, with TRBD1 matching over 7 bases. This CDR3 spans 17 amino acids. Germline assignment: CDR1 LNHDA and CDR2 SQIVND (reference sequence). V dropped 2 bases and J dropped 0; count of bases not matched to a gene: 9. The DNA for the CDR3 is TGTGCCAGTAGTATATATCGACTGACAGGGATGAACACTGAAGCTTTCTTT. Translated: CASSIYRLTGMNTEAFF.

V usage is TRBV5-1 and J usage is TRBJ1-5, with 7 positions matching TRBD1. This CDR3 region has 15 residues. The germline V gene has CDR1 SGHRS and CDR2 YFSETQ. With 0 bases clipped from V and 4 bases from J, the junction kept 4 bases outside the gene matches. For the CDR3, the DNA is TGCGCCAGCAGCTTGGCCGGGACAGATAATCAGCCCCAGCATTTT. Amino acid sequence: CASSLAGTDNQPQHF.

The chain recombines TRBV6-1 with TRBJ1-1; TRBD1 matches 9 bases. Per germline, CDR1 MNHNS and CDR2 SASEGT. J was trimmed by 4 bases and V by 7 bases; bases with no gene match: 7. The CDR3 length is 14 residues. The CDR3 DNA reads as TGTGCCAGCACTAAGACAGGGGGGGGCACTGAAGCTTTCTTT. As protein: CASTKTGGGTEAFF.

As DNA, the CDR3 is TGTGCCAGCAGTGCTGGGACACCTATATGGGGCACTGAAGCTTTCTTT. Protein sequence: CASSAGTPIWGTEAFF. This sequence joins TRBV2 and TRBJ1-1; D is possibly TRBD1 (6 bases). The V end was cut by 4 bases, the J end by 4 bases, with 19 bases between. This CDR3 has 16 residues. In germline, CDR1 is SNHLY, CDR2 FYNNEI.

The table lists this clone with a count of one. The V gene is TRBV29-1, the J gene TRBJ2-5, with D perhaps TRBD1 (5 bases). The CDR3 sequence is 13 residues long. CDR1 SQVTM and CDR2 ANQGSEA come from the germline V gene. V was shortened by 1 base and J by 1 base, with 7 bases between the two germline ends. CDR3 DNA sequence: TGCAGCGTTGAAGTAGGGGCCCAAGAGACCCAGTACTTC. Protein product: CSVEVGAQETQYF.

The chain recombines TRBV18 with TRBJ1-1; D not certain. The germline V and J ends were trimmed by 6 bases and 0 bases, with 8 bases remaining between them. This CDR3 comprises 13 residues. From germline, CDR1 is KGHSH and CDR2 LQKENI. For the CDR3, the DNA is TGTGCCAGCTCCGAGACACTGAACACTGAAGCTTTCTTT. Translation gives CASSETLNTEAFF. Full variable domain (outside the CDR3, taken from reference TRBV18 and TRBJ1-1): NAGVMQNPRHLVRRRGQEARLRCSPMKGHSHVYWYRQLPEEGLKFMVYLQKENIIDESGMPKERFSAEFPKEGPSILRIQQVVRGDSAAYFCASSETLNTEAFFGQGTRLTVV.

CDR3 loop: CAISESGDRAGEAFF. As DNA, the CDR3 is TGTGCCATCAGTGAGTCGGGGGACAGGGCCGGCGAAGCTTTCTTT. The V gene is TRBV10-3, the J gene TRBJ1-1; 9 bases agree with TRBD1. The CDR3 runs to 15 residues. The germline V gene has CDR1 ENHRY and CDR2 SYGVKD. V lost 0 bases and J lost 8; bases outside the gene matches: 7.

The CDR3 DNA sequence: TGTGCCAGCAGCGTTACAGGGTTCGATGGCTACACCTTC. This gives the protein CASSVTGFDGYTF. This chain joins TRBV9 and TRBJ1-2, with a possible D match to TRBD1 (6 bases). Germline values: CDR1 SGDLS, CDR2 YYNGEE. Trimming pared 2 bases from V and 6 bases from J, leaving 11 bases between. The length of the CDR3 is 13 residues.

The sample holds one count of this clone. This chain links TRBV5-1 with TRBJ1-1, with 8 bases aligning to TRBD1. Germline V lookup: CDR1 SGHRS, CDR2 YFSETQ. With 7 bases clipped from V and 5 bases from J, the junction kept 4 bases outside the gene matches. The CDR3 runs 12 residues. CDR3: CASQQGGTEAFF. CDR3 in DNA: TGCGCCAGCCAACAGGGGGGAACTGAAGCTTTCTTT. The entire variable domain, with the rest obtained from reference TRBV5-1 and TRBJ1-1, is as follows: KAGVTQTPRYLIKTRGQQVTLSCSPISGHRSVSWYQQTPGQGLQFLFEYFSETQRNKGNFPGRFSGRQFSNSRSEMNVSTLELGDSALYLCASQQGGTEAFFGQGTRLTVV.